The rows below give T cell receptor beta chains drawn from one sample of a study of blood T cells in healthy people across ages. TCRdb used MiXCR to reprocess the 5' RACE reads, holding one entry per CDR3 protein. Altogether hundreds of thousands of distinct CDR3 sequences are present, approximately 25% being singletons, with the ten largest covering less than 9%. Another study also made use of these data, one on T cells of mothers and their children.

The sample was blood. The receptors derive from a boy younger than 18 in good health. CDR3s leave out the opening cysteine and the closing phenylalanine or tryptophan. Fields, in order: V gene, J gene, CDR3 protein.

>TRBV19|TRBJ2-1
ATLAGAGHNEQF
>TRBV2|TRBJ2-5
ASTIQETQY
>TRBV7-9|TRBJ2-4
ASSPPLGGDKNIQY
>TRBV29-1|TRBJ2-7
SVGGLAYEQY
>TRBV27|TRBJ1-2
ASSLSGVAYGYT
>TRBV6-5|TRBJ2-5
ASSYLGLAGEETQY
>TRBV7-7|TRBJ2-2
ASSLDRVGELF
>TRBV10-2|TRBJ2-1
ASGGRTSSHEQF
>TRBV18|TRBJ2-1
ASSPPSRPYNEQF
>TRBV20-1|TRBJ2-2
SAPLSGSGTGELF
>TRBV29-1|.
SVGFGSGDPYEQF
>TRBV5-5|.
ASSTGLAGNEQF
>TRBV7-2|TRBJ2-7
ASSWPGVLYEQY
>TRBV7-9|TRBJ1-4
ASSERAQGPNEKLF
>TRBV18|TRBJ2-5
ASSPLRAQETQY
>TRBV7-2|TRBJ2-1
ANILSGGDYNEQF
>TRBV6-2/TRBV6-3|TRBJ2-2
ASSYSGSDTGELF
>TRBV4-3|TRBJ2-5
ASSQDPRSLQETQY
>TRBV3-1|TRBJ1-5
ASSQGRGPNNQPQH
>TRBV9|TRBJ2-7
ASSVEGTVSYEQY
>TRBV11-2|TRBJ2-1
ASSSLDYNEQF
>TRBV7-9|TRBJ1-2
ASSLAQGANYGYT